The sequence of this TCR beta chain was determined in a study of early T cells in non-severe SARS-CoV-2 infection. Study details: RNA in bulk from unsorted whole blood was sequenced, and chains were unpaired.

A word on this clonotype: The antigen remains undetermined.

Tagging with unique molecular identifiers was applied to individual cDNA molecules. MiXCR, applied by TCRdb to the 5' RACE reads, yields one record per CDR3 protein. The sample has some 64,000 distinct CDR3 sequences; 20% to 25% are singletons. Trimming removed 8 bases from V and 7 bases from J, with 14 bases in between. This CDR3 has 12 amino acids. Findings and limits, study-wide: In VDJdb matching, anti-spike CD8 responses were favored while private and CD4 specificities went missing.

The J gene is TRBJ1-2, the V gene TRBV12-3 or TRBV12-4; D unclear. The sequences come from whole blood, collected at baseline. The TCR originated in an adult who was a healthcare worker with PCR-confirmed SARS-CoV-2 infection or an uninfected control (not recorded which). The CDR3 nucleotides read TGTGCCAGCTCCGGAGGGTGGTCTGGCTACACCTTC. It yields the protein CASSGGWSGYTF.